These 23 T cell receptor beta chains share one sample of origin, sequenced in a study of OX40 agonist ivuxolimab in advanced cancers. TCRdb keeps only in-frame clones here, not all; method: immunoSEQ multiplex PCR. The sample includes approximately 52,000 clones, 65% to 85% seen only once; the top ten take roughly 4%. The source was CD4+ or CD8+ T cells sorted from blood, collected in a trial of the OX40 agonist ivuxolimab. Source of these receptors: an adult with an advanced solid tumor such as melanoma, head and neck, liver or kidney cancer.

This chain uses TRBV2 with TRBJ2-1; D is uncertain. Trimming removed 4 bases from V and 7 bases from J, with 17 bases in between. Germline V gene data show CDR1 as SNHLY and CDR2 as FYNNEI. The length of the CDR3 is 15 residues. CDR3: CASSAVNPVDNEQFF. DNA for the CDR3: TGTGCCAGCAGTGCCGTAAACCCAGTGGATAATGAGCAGTTCTTC.

This sequence joins TRBV7-6 and TRBJ1-3; D not certain. From germline, CDR1 is SGHVS and CDR2 FNYEAQ. Trimming left V 1 base short and J 0 bases short, with 10 bases between. The CDR3 runs to 16 residues. The CDR3 loop reads CASSLVATRSGNTIYF. The CDR3 bases are TGTGCCAGCAGCTTAGTGGCAACGCGCTCTGGAAACACCATATATTTT.

This chain links TRBV30 with TRBJ1-4; tentative D call: TRBD1 (6 bases). The germline V gene has CDR1 GTSNPN and CDR2 SVGIG (reference sequence). There are 11 residues in the CDR3. Trimming removed 0 bases at V and 16 bases at J, with 12 bases between. The chain's CDR3 is CAWSVQGPTFF. CDR3 in DNA: TGTGCCTGGAGTGTACAGGGCCCGACGTTTTTT.

The V call is TRBV4-2, the J call TRBJ1-5, with TRBD1 as a possible D gene (6 bases). V lost 4 bases and J 1 base, leaving 11 bases between the germline ends. CDR1 and CDR2 from the germline V gene are LGHNA and YNFKEQ. The CDR3 has 15 residues. DNA of the CDR3: TGTGCCAGCAGCCTGGATGGACAGAGCAATCAGCCCCAGCATTTT. It codes for CASSLDGQSNQPQHF.

The genes are TRBV18 and TRBJ2-3; tentatively, D is TRBD2 (7 bases). This CDR3 is built from 15 residues. V was cut by 2 bases and J by 5 bases, with 14 bases left in between. The germline V gene has CDR1 KGHSH and CDR2 LQKENI. The CDR3 spells CASSPGGAAGDTQYF. CDR3 sequence (DNA): TGTGCCAGCTCACCAGGGGGGGCTGCTGGAGATACGCAGTATTTT.

The chain couples TRBV5-6 to TRBJ2-7, with 8 nucleotides matching TRBD1. V was pared by 2 bases and J by 0 bases, with 4 bases of the junction left unmatched. Germline CDR1 reads SGHDT; CDR2 reads YYEEEE. The CDR3 has 15 amino acids. The chain's CDR3 is CASSLTGGSSYEQYF. CDR3 nucleotides: TGTGCCAGCAGCTTAACAGGGGGAAGCTCCTACGAGCAGTACTTC.

The chain recombines TRBV12-1 with TRBJ2-7; the table gives TRBD1 as D, unverified against the DNA. TRBV12-1 has pseudogene status. CDR3 size: 17 residues. CDR3: CASSPPWWGQGRHEQYF. CDR3 in DNA: TGTGCCAGCAGCCCGCCGTGGTGGGGACAGGGAAGGCACGAGCAGTACTTC.

The V call is TRBV9, the J call TRBJ2-5; D not resolved. V was clipped by 4 bases and J by 2 bases, with 9 bases between them. The CDR3 runs to 13 residues. Per the germline V gene, CDR1 is SGDLS and CDR2 is YYNGEE. CDR3 bases: TGTGCCAGCAGCCCCGGCGGACAAGAGACCCAGTACTTC. Translation gives CASSPGGQETQYF.

This chain joins TRBV7-8 and TRBJ2-3; D perhaps matches TRBD2 (7 bases). The CDR3 spans 14 residues. Deletions cut 10 bases from V and 0 bases from J, with 14 bases between. CDR1 is SGHVS, CDR2 FQNEAQ, per germline. This CDR3 reads CATTAGASTDTQYF. The CDR3 DNA follows: TGTGCCACCACTGCGGGGGCGAGCACAGATACGCAGTATTTT.

The chain couples TRBV2 to TRBJ2-1, with a tentative D call TRBD2 (5 bases). Per germline, CDR1 SNHLY and CDR2 FYNNEI. The CDR3 extends over 14 amino acids. V was shortened by 5 bases and J by 6 bases, with 14 bases between the two germline ends. CDR3 residues: CASSPMSRANEQFF. The CDR3 region has the DNA TGTGCCAGCAGTCCGATGTCGAGGGCCAATGAGCAGTTCTTC. The full variable domain, its missing parts supplied by reference TRBV2 and TRBJ2-1, is EPEVTQTPSHQVTQMGQEVILRCVPISNHLYFYWYRQILGQKVEFLVSFYNNEISEKSEIFDDQFSVERPDGSNFTLKIRSTKLEDSAMYFCASSPMSRANEQFFGPGTRLTVL.

The J gene is TRBJ2-7, the V gene TRBV27; possibly TRBD1 or TRBD2 for D (5 bases each). Germline lookup yields CDR1 MNHEY and CDR2 SMNVEV (reference sequence). CDR3 size: 15 residues. The V gene lost 10 bases and the J gene lost 3 bases, with 22 bases spanning the gap. CDR3 sequence (DNA): TGTGCCACCATGCTGGGGGTTTTCTTTAGCTACGAGCAGTACTTC. Amino acid sequence: CATMLGVFFSYEQYF.

The chain employs TRBV28 and TRBJ1-1, with D unclear. The CDR3 runs to 16 residues. Trimming removed 2 bases at V and 0 bases at J, with 13 bases between. Germline V gene data show CDR1 as MDHEN and CDR2 as SYDVKM. CDR3 sequence: CASSLVSAGLNTEAFF. In DNA form, the CDR3 reads TGTGCCAGCAGTTTAGTTTCGGCCGGATTGAACACTGAAGCTTTCTTT. Full variable domain (missing parts from reference TRBV28 and TRBJ1-1): DVKVTQSSRYLVKRTGEKVFLECVQDMDHENMFWYRQDPGLGLRLIYFSYDVKMKEKGDIPEGYSVSREKKERFSLILESASTNQTSMYLCASSLVSAGLNTEAFFGQGTRLTVV.

As regards this clone: Other DNA sequences in this specimen translate into the identical CDR3. This rearrangement joins TRBV19 to TRBJ2-5, with unresolved D. Germline V lookup: CDR1 LNHDA, CDR2 SQIVND (reference sequence). Deletions cut 2 bases from V and 5 bases from J, with 3 bases between. The CDR3 totals 11 residues. The CDR3 sequence: CASSIRETQYF. The DNA for the CDR3 is TGTGCCAGTAGTATACGGGAGACCCAGTACTTC.

The genes are TRBV6-1 and TRBJ1-3; D not resolved. The CDR3 has 13 amino acids. CDR1 and CDR2 (germline): MNHNS, SASEGT. V was shortened by 2 bases and J by 3 bases, with 5 bases between the two germline ends. CDR3 DNA sequence: TGTGCCAGCAGTGAAATACATGGAAACACCATATATTTT. Amino acids: CASSEIHGNTIYF.

The chain joins TRBV7-6 to TRBJ1-2; TRBD1 matches 7 bases. Trimming cost V 6 bases and J 4 bases; bases outside gene matches: 17. CDR1 and CDR2 from the germline V gene are SGHVS and FNYEAQ. The CDR3 runs 17 residues. CDR3 in DNA: TGTGCCAGCAGTTTGGTGTGTACCGGGACAGCCACCTATGGCTACACCTTC. Its protein is CASSLVCTGTATYGYTF.

This chain connects TRBV19 to TRBJ1-5, with D uncertain. Germline V gene sequence: CDR1 LNHDA, CDR2 SQIVND (reference sequence). V lost 9 bases and J 6 bases, leaving 12 bases between the germline ends. The CDR3 totals 12 residues. The CDR3 sequence is CASRQGGQPQHF. DNA for the CDR3: TGTGCCAGCAGGCAAGGAGGTCAGCCCCAGCATTTT.

V and J are TRBV7-3 and TRBJ2-4; 9 bases are a match to TRBD1. V gave up 5 bases and J gave up 1 base; unmatched junction bases: 6. The CDR3 is made up of 16 amino acids. CDR1 and CDR2 (germline): SGHTA, FQGTGA. Here the CDR3 DNA reads TGTGCCAGCAGCCTCGGACAGGGGTGGGCCAAAAACATTCAGTACTTC. Protein sequence: CASSLGQGWAKNIQYF.

The chain combines TRBV28 with TRBJ1-2; TRBD1 is a possible D gene (5 bases). Germline-derived CDR1 and CDR2 are MDHEN and SYDVKM. V shed 5 bases and J shed 2 bases, with 12 bases lying between them. The CDR3 consists of 14 residues. CDR3 sequence: CASSPGDWNYGYTF. The CDR3 DNA sequence: TGTGCCAGCAGTCCTGGGGACTGGAACTATGGCTACACCTTC.

V is TRBV4-1 and J is TRBJ1-6; unclear D gene. Germline V gene lookup returns CDR1 MGHRA and CDR2 YSYEKL. V shed 0 bases and J shed 3 bases, with 12 bases lying between them. This CDR3 comprises 17 residues. The CDR3 loop reads CASSQDQDGNYNSPLHF. The CDR3 DNA reads TGCGCCAGCAGCCAAGATCAGGACGGCAACTATAATTCACCCCTCCACTTT.

This chain connects TRBV7-2 to TRBJ2-3; TRBD2 agrees at 16 bases. The V segment lost 5 bases and the J segment 9 bases; nucleotides outside the gene matches: 8. CDR1 and CDR2 from the germline V gene are SGHTA and FQGNSA. This CDR3 is built from 16 residues. CDR3 residues: CASSVGTSGGASTQYF. In DNA, the CDR3 is TGTGCCAGCAGCGTCGGGACTAGCGGGGGGGCCAGCACGCAGTATTTT.

This clone was seen once. The rearrangement uses TRBV7-9 and TRBJ2-7, with TRBD1 matching 7 bases. V lost 6 bases to trimming and J lost 2 bases; unmatched junction nucleotides: 7. Germline V lookup: CDR1 SEHNR, CDR2 FQNEAQ (reference sequence). The CDR3 runs 14 residues. The CDR3 DNA reads TGTGCCAGCAGTTACCGCCAGGGGGCCTACGAGCAGTACTTC. It translates to CASSYRQGAYEQYF.

V and J are TRBV30 and TRBJ1-2; 9 nucleotides align to TRBD1. V shed 8 bases, J shed 5 bases, and the junction held 6 bases outside the gene matches. The CDR3 sequence is 12 residues long. CDR1 and CDR2 from the germline V gene are GTSNPN and SVGIG (reference sequence). CDR3 coding DNA: TGTGCCGGGACAGGGAAAGAGTATGGCTACACCTTC. It is translated as CAGTGKEYGYTF.

V and J are TRBV7-6 and TRBJ2-3, with 8 bases identical to TRBD2. The V gene end was trimmed by 1 base and the J gene end by 5 bases; junction bases not matched to a gene: 8. The germline gives CDR1 SGHVS, CDR2 FNYEAQ. This CDR3 region has 16 residues. CDR3 region: CASSLEAGGARDTQYF. As DNA, the CDR3 is TGTGCCAGCAGCTTAGAAGCCGGGGGGGCACGAGATACGCAGTATTTT.